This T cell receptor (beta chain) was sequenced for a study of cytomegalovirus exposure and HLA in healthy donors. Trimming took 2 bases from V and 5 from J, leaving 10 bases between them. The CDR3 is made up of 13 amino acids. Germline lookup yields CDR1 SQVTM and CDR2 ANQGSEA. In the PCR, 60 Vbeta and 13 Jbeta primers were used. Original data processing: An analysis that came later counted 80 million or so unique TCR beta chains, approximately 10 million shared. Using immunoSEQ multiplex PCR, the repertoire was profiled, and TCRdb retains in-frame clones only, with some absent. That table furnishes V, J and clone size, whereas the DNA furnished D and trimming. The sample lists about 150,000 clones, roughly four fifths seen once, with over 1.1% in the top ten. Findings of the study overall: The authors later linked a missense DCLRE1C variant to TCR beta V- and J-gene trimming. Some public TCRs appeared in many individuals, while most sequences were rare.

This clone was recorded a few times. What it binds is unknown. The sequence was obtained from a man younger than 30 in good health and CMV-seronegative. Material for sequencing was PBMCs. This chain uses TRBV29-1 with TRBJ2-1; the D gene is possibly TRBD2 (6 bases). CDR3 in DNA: TGCAGCGTTGAAAGGGACTTCGACAATGAGCAGTTCTTC. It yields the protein CSVERDFDNEQFF.